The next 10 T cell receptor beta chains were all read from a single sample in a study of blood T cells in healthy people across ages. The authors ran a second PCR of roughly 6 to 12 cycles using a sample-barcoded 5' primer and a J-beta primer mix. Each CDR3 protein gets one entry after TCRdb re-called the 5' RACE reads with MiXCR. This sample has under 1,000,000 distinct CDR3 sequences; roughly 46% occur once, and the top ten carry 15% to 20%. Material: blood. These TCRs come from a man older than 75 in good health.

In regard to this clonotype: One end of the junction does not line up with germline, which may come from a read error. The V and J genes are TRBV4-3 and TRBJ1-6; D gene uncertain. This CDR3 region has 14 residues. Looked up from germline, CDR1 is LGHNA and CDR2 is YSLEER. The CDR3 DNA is TGCGCCAGCAGCCAAGACCGGGCCCGGGAACCCCTCCCCTTT. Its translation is CASSQDRAREPLPF.

DNA of the CDR3: TGTGCCAGCAGCCCGAGACTAGTTTCATCGAACACCGGGGAGCTGTTTTTT. Encoded protein: CASSPRLVSSNTGELFF. The chain recombines TRBV28 with TRBJ2-2; possible D gene TRBD2, 6 bases. Germline V lookup: CDR1 MDHEN, CDR2 SYDVKM. This CDR3 region has 17 residues. The V end was cut by 6 bases, the J end by 0 bases, with 17 bases between.

In DNA, the CDR3 is TGTGCCAGCAGCTTGATCCGGACAGGAAGCACAGATACGCAGTATTTT. This encodes CASSLIRTGSTDTQYF. This chain links TRBV7-9 with TRBJ2-3, with 7 bases matching TRBD1. This CDR3 is 16 amino acids long. CDR1 and CDR2 (germline): SEHNR, FQNEAQ (reference sequence). Unmatched junction bases numbered 6, after V lost 3 bases and J lost 0 bases.

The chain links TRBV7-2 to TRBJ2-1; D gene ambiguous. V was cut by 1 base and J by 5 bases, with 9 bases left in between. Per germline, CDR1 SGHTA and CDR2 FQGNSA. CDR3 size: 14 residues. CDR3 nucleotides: TGTGCCAGCAGCTTAGAGTTTTTACACAATGAGCAGTTCTTC. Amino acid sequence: CASSLEFLHNEQFF.

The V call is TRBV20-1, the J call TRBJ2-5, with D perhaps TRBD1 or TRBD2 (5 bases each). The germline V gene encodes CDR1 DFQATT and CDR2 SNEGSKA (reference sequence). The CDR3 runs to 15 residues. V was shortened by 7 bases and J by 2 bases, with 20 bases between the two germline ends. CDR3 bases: TGCAGTGTCGGGGACGGGGCCCAGACACAAGAGACCCAGTACTTC. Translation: CSVGDGAQTQETQYF.

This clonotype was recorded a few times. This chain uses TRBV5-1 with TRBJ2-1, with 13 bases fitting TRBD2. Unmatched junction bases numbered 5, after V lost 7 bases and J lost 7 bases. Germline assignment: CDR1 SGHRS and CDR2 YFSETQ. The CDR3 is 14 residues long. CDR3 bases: TGCGCCAGCGGAACTAGCGGGAGGGCTAATGAGCAGTTCTTC. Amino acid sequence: CASGTSGRANEQFF.

In DNA, the CDR3 is TGTGCCAGCAGCTCACAGGGGGCTGTCGATGAGCAGTTCTTC. Amino acids: CASSSQGAVDEQFF. The rearrangement uses TRBV7-3 and TRBJ2-1; TRBD1 aligns across 9 bases. V shed 4 bases, J shed 8 bases, and the junction held 6 bases outside the gene matches. Germline V gives CDR1 SGHTA, CDR2 FQGTGA. The CDR3 contains 14 residues.

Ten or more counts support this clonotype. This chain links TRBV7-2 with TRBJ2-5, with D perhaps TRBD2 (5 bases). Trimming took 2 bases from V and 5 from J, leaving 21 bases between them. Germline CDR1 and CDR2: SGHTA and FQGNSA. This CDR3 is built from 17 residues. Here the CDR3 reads CASSLRTPGLAAETQYF. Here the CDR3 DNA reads TGTGCCAGCAGCTTACGAACCCCAGGCCTAGCAGCTGAGACCCAGTACTTC.

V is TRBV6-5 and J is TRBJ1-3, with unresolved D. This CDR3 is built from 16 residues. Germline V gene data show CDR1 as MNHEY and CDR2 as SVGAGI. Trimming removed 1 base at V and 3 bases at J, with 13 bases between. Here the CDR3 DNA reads TGTGCCAGCAGTTACTTAGCTGGCCTAGGTGGAAACACCATATATTTT. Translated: CASSYLAGLGGNTIYF.

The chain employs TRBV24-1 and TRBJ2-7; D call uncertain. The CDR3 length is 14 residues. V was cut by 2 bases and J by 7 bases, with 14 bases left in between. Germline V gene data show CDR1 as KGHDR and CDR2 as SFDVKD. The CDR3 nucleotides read TGTGCCACCAGTGATTCCACCGATTACAATGAGCAGTACTTC. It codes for CATSDSTDYNEQYF.